This T cell receptor beta chain is from a study of T cells after yellow fever vaccination. The CDR3 runs to 14 residues. TCRdb re-analysed the 5' RACE reads in MiXCR, keeping a single row per CDR3 protein. Of 500,000 to 650,000 distinct CDR3 sequences listed, approximately 13% were seen once; the top ten hold approximately 15%. General study findings and limits: Only a minor proportion of clonotypes was detected across both CD4 and CD8 compartments. Researchers report a weaker secondary response that nonetheless peaked faster, day 5 versus 15.

On this clonotype: As yet, its antigen is unknown. An end of the junction does not agree with germline; a read error may underlie this.

V is TRBV12-3 or TRBV12-4 and J is TRBJ1-6; perhaps TRBD1 as D (5 bases). The receptor comes from a man between 25 and 39 years old who received the YFV17D yellow fever vaccine. Source: PBMCs, taken on the day of the yellow fever booster vaccination. CDR3 in DNA: TGTGCCAGCAGTTTGCGACAGACCAATTCATCCCTCCACTTT. This codes for CASSLRQTNSSLHF.